Listed below are T cell receptor beta chains from one sample, sequenced in a study of T cells in Graves' hyperthyroidism and ophthalmopathy. TCRdb redid the calling of the multiplex PCR reads with MiXCR, one entry per CDR3 protein. The sample includes some 550,000 distinct CDR3 sequences, about a sixth of them seen just once. Sequencing used blood. These receptors all stem from a middle-aged woman with Graves' ophthalmopathy. The CDR3 runs from the conserved cysteine through the conserved F or W. The D gene is left open where the match is weak. Clone sizes are given selectively: once, few, many, or a class where the clone is expanded.

TRBJ1-5,TRBD1,many,TRBV27,14,CASSSDRENQPQHF,TGTGCCAGCAGTTCGGACAGGGAAAATCAGCCCCAGCATTTT
TRBJ2-3,TRBD2,many,TRBV7-6,15,CASSLEAGIGGTQYF,TGTGCCAGCAGCTTAGAAGCGGGGATTGGTGGTACGCAGTATTTT
TRBJ2-7,TRBD2,many,TRBV3-1,15,CASSFGLAGNYEQYF,TGTGCCAGCAGCTTCGGACTAGCGGGAAACTACGAGCAGTACTTC
TRBJ1-1,TRBD1,NA,TRBV20-1,15,CSASNSDRGHTEAFF,TGCAGTGCTAGTAATTCGGACAGGGGGCACACTGAAGCTTTCTTT
TRBJ2-1,NA,NA,TRBV7-8,16,CASSLARRGQYNEQFF,TGTGCCAGCAGCTTAGCGCGAAGAGGTCAGTACAATGAGCAGTTCTTC
TRBJ1-2,TRBD1,many,TRBV12-3/TRBV12-4,16,CASSPRQGQANYGYTF,TGTGCCAGCAGTCCCAGACAGGGCCAAGCTAACTATGGCTACACCTTC
TRBJ2-1,NA,NA,TRBV6-2/TRBV6-3,15,CASNMGRSSYNEQFF,TGTGCCAGCAATATGGGGAGAAGCTCCTACAATGAGCAGTTCTTC
TRBJ1-6,NA,many,TRBV20-1,14,CSAGEGTMFSPLHF,TGCAGTGCAGGAGAGGGGACCATGTTCTCACCCCTCCACTTT
TRBJ2-5,NA,few,TRBV12-3/TRBV12-4,14,CASSLEGVRETQYF,TGTGCCAGCAGTTTAGAGGGGGTCCGAGAGACCCAGTACTTC
TRBJ2-4,TRBD2,few,TRBV3-1,16,CASSHFVAGALNIQYF,TGTGCCAGCAGTCACTTTGTAGCGGGGGCCTTAAACATTCAGTACTTC
TRBJ2-7,NA,NA,TRBV29-1,12,CSVPSQLYEQYF,TGCAGCGTTCCGTCCCAGTTATACGAGCAGTACTTC
TRBJ1-1,TRBD1,many,TRBV18,16,CASSPGQGAKNTEAFF,TGTGCCAGCTCACCCGGACAGGGGGCGAAAAACACTGAAGCTTTCTTT
TRBJ2-7,TRBD1,many,TRBV6-6,14,CASSYSRGPYEQYF,TGTGCCAGCAGTTACTCGAGGGGGCCCTACGAGCAGTACTTC
TRBJ2-1,NA,many,TRBV7-2,15,CASSSDTSSYNEQFF,TGTGCCAGCAGCTCGGACACTAGCTCCTACAATGAGCAGTTCTTC
TRBJ1-1,NA,many,TRBV18,15,CASSFSGHSNTEAFF,TGTGCCAGCTCATTTTCGGGACACTCGAACACTGAAGCTTTCTTT
TRBJ2-1,NA,NA,TRBV10-3,12,CAISGTSNEQFF,TGTGCCATCAGTGGGACTTCCAATGAGCAGTTCTTC
TRBJ1-6,NA,many,TRBV12-3/TRBV12-4,16,CASSPGRGSLGSPLHF,TGTGCCAGCAGTCCAGGTCGTGGGTCTCTTGGTTCACCCCTCCACTTT
TRBJ1-6,NA,few,TRBV6-1,16,CASTQYLTDYNSPLHF,TGTGCCAGCACCCAATACCTGACGGATTATAATTCACCCCTCCACTTT
TRBJ2-3,NA,many,TRBV2,11,CASSELGTQYF,TGTGCCAGCAGTGAACTGGGAACGCAGTATTTT
TRBJ2-5,NA,many,TRBV9,13,CASSVGLAETQYF,TGTGCCAGCAGCGTAGGGCTAGCGGAGACCCAGTACTTC
TRBJ1-6,TRBD1,many,TRBV6-1,15,CASSSRTGGQAPLHF,TGTGCCAGCAGTTCCCGGACAGGGGGTCAAGCACCCCTCCACTTT
TRBJ2-7,NA,few,TRBV20-1,13,CSARVPLIYEQYF,TGCAGTGCTAGAGTCCCACTGATCTACGAGCAGTACTTC
TRBJ1-2,TRBD1,NA,TRBV2,14,CASIFGQAPYGYTF,TGTGCCAGCATATTTGGACAGGCCCCCTATGGCTACACCTTC
TRBJ1-1,TRBD1,many,TRBV2,18,CASRDSGGGQPLDTEAFF,TGTGCCAGCAGGGACTCAGGGGGGGGCCAGCCTTTAGACACTGAAGCTTTCTTT
TRBJ2-5,TRBD1,many,TRBV7-9,12,CASRTGGETQYF,TGTGCCAGCAGGACAGGGGGAGAGACCCAGTACTTC
TRBJ2-1,NA,few,TRBV28,15,CASSLWGAVYNEQFF,TGTGCCAGCAGTTTATGGGGGGCCGTCTACAATGAGCAGTTCTTC
TRBJ2-7,NA,NA,TRBV5-4,14,CASSFGDNTYEQYF,TGTGCCAGCAGCTTTGGGGACAATACCTACGAGCAGTACTTC
TRBJ2-7,NA,many,TRBV30,14,CAWSATGTSYEQYF,TGTGCCTGGAGCGCCACCGGGACATCCTACGAGCAGTACTTC
TRBJ2-2,NA,few,TRBV7-9,14,CASSPDFESGELFF,TGTGCCAGCAGCCCGGACTTTGAAAGCGGGGAGCTGTTTTTT
TRBJ2-3,TRBD2,many,TRBV10-3,15,CAITNQGLEEDTQYF,TGTGCCATCACTAACCAAGGACTAGAAGAAGATACGCAGTATTTT
TRBJ1-1,NA,NA,TRBV10-3,15,CTISESVGGYTGAFF,TGTACCATCAGTGAGTCGGTCGGGGGCTACACTGGAGCTTTCTTT
TRBJ1-4,TRBD1,NA,TRBV2,18,CASRPGQGNVLFGEKLFF,TGTGCCAGCAGGCCTGGACAGGGGAATGTGTTGTTTGGTGAAAAACTGTTTTTT
TRBJ1-2,NA,NA,TRBV19,15,CASKNTGTTYYGYTF,TGTGCCAGTAAAAACACCGGGACAACCTACTATGGCTACACCTTC
TRBJ1-1,NA,NA,TRBV7-2,13,CASSLGGWAEAFF,TGTGCCAGCAGCCTAGGCGGGTGGGCTGAAGCTTTCTTT
TRBJ1-2,NA,NA,TRBV29-1,11,CSVVTAYGYTF,TGCAGCGTTGTTACGGCCTATGGCTACACCTTC
TRBJ1-1,NA,many,TRBV14,13,CASSQGTSQKAFF,TGTGCCAGCAGCCAAGGAACGTCACAGAAAGCTTTCTTT
TRBJ2-5,NA,many,TRBV6-2/TRBV6-3,16,CASSRGPVRARETQYF,TGTGCCAGCAGTCGAGGCCCTGTACGTGCTCGAGAGACCCAGTACTTC
TRBJ2-5,TRBD2,NA,TRBV7-9,15,CASSELAGASGAQYF,TGTGCCAGCAGCGAACTAGCGGGGGCCTCCGGGGCCCAGTACTTC
TRBJ1-2,TRBD1,many,TRBV3-1,14,CASSQVGQGSHYTF,TGTGCCAGCAGCCAAGTCGGACAGGGAAGTCACTACACCTTC
TRBJ2-7,TRBD1,many,TRBV20-1,14,CSALMGQGVDEQYF,TGCAGTGCTCTAATGGGGCAGGGGGTTGACGAGCAGTACTTC
TRBJ1-4,NA,NA,TRBV3-1,16,CASSQSLTSLKGKLFF,TGTGCCAGCAGCCAAAGCCTTACTTCTCTTAAGGGAAAACTGTTTTTT
TRBJ1-1,NA,NA,TRBV5-6,16,CASSAYPGEGNTEAFF,TGTGCCAGCAGCGCCTATCCGGGAGAGGGGAACACTGAAGCTTTCTTT
TRBJ2-1,TRBD1,NA,TRBV5-1,13,CASTPDRPGEQFF,TGCGCCAGCACCCCGGACAGGCCCGGGGAGCAGTTCTTC
TRBJ2-1,NA,few,TRBV5-1,16,CASSYLIGSSYNEQFF,TGCGCCAGCAGTTACCTTATCGGTAGCTCCTACAATGAGCAGTTCTTC
TRBJ1-1,TRBD1,NA,TRBV6-2/TRBV6-3,13,CASSVYRGFEAFF,TGTGCCAGCAGTGTATACAGGGGTTTTGAAGCTTTCTTT
TRBJ1-1,NA,few,TRBV20-1,14,CSASNGRSNTEAFF,TGCAGTGCTAGTAACGGACGCTCGAACACTGAAGCTTTCTTT
TRBJ2-3,NA,few,TRBV19,16,CASSRGRGYSTDTQYF,TGTGCCAGTAGTAGAGGCCGGGGGTACAGCACAGATACGCAGTATTTT
TRBJ1-3,NA,few,TRBV20-1,14,CSASRVNSGNTIYF,TGCAGTGCTTCCAGGGTAAACTCTGGAAACACCATATATTTT
TRBJ2-1,TRBD1,many,TRBV27,16,CASSLSGQGSYNEQFF,TGTGCCAGCAGTTTAAGCGGACAGGGCTCCTACAATGAGCAGTTCTTC
TRBJ2-5,TRBD2,NA,TRBV5-1,17,CASSSTASGGNQETQYF,TGCGCCAGCAGCTCTACGGCTAGCGGGGGAAACCAAGAGACCCAGTACTTC
TRBJ1-1,NA,many,TRBV30,12,CAWSRKVAEAFF,TGTGCCTGGAGTAGGAAGGTGGCTGAAGCTTTCTTT
TRBJ2-7,TRBD1,NA,TRBV7-2,16,CASRLSGTGRSYEQYF,TGTGCCAGCAGACTTTCCGGGACAGGACGCTCCTACGAGCAGTACTTC
TRBJ2-5,NA,few,TRBV7-9,14,CASSWSEPVETQYF,TGTGCCAGCAGCTGGTCGGAACCGGTAGAGACCCAGTACTTC
TRBJ2-5,TRBD2,many,TRBV20-1,15,CSAEERGVNQETQYF,TGCAGTGCCGAGGAGCGGGGGGTGAACCAAGAGACCCAGTACTTC
TRBJ1-1,NA,many,TRBV28,16,CASSFSLGPADTEAFF,TGTGCCAGCAGTTTTAGTTTGGGACCGGCGGACACTGAAGCTTTCTTT
TRBJ2-1,TRBD1,many,TRBV11-2,14,CASSLGTGAHEQFF,TGTGCCAGCAGCTTGGGGACAGGGGCTCATGAGCAGTTCTTC
TRBJ2-3,NA,many,TRBV12-3/TRBV12-4,11,CASGRTDTQYF,TGTGCCAGCGGGCGCACAGATACGCAGTATTTT
TRBJ2-7,NA,many,TRBV27,16,CASSPTRGSSGYEQYF,TGTGCCAGCAGTCCGACACGGGGGTCTTCGGGCTACGAGCAGTACTTC
TRBJ1-1,NA,many,TRBV7-9,14,CASSLVAVNTEAFF,TGTGCCAGCAGCTTGGTAGCGGTGAACACTGAAGCTTTCTTT
TRBJ1-5,NA,NA,TRBV9,15,CASSGQAGPWEPQHF,TGTGCCAGCAGCGGGCAGGCCGGGCCCTGGGAGCCCCAGCATTTT